These 21 T cell receptor beta chains originate from one sample sequenced in a study of cytomegalovirus exposure and HLA in healthy donors. PCR involved 60 Vbeta and 13 Jbeta primers. Assay: immunoSEQ multiplex PCR; the TCRdb copy retains only in-frame clones and omits some. Here the sample spans 150,000 to 200,000 clones, approximately 80% being singletons. Sequencing was carried out using PBMCs. The source is a male donor in good health and CMV-seronegative.

The gene calls are TRBV28 and TRBJ1-2; D gene uncertain. This CDR3 has 12 residues. The germline V gene encodes CDR1 MDHEN and CDR2 SYDVKM. V was cut by 11 bases and J by 8 bases, with 18 bases left in between. CDR3 in amino acids: CALGRAGEGYTF. The DNA for the CDR3 is TGTGCCTTGGGGAGGGCTGGGGAGGGCTACACCTTC.

This chain joins TRBV5-1 and TRBJ2-1; TRBD1 agrees at 7 bases. Germline V gives CDR1 SGHRS, CDR2 YFSETQ. After removal of 4 bases from V and 0 bases from J, the junction contained 4 bases not matched to a gene. CDR3 size: 15 residues. CDR3 sequence: CASSGGQSSYNEQFF. DNA of the CDR3: TGCGCCAGCAGCGGGGGACAGAGCTCCTACAATGAGCAGTTCTTC.

The V gene is TRBV7-2, the J gene TRBJ2-7; no firm D call. Trimming took 5 bases from V and 6 from J, leaving 11 bases between them. The CDR3 is made up of 12 amino acids. Germline CDR1 SGHTA, CDR2 FQGNSA. The CDR3 coding sequence is TGTGCCAGCAGCCGAGACTTCTCCGAGCAGTACTTC. This sequence encodes CASSRDFSEQYF.

V and J are TRBV29-1 and TRBJ1-1; D perhaps matches TRBD1 (6 bases). V was trimmed by 3 bases and J by 10 bases, leaving 18 bases between them. In germline, CDR1 is SQVTM, CDR2 ANQGSEA. The CDR3 contains 13 residues. CDR3 nucleotide sequence: TGCAGCGTTGAGCCGGACAGTGGAAGAGGAGCTTTCTTT. This encodes CSVEPDSGRGAFF.

The rearrangement links TRBV27 to TRBJ2-7; 11 positions match TRBD2. Trimming took 3 bases from V and 6 from J; bases not matched to a gene: 7. Per germline, CDR1 MNHEY and CDR2 SMNVEV (reference sequence). The CDR3 is made up of 15 amino acids. DNA of the CDR3: TGTGCCAGCAGTTTGGTTAGCGGGAGGGGGCGCGAGCAGTACTTC. Its translation: CASSLVSGRGREQYF.

This chain connects TRBV29-1 to TRBJ1-1; D remains ambiguous. The V gene's germline CDR1 is SQVTM and CDR2 ANQGSEA. Trimming took 3 bases from V and 4 from J, leaving 12 bases between them. This CDR3 comprises 13 residues. CDR3 nucleotide sequence: TGCAGCGTTGAGAGGGCCCAGAGCACTGAAGCTTTCTTT. This sequence encodes CSVERAQSTEAFF. Drawing the rest from reference TRBV29-1 and TRBJ1-1, the complete variable domain is SAVISQKPSRDICQRGTSLTIQCQVDSQVTMMFWYRQQPGQSLTLIATANQGSEATYESGFVIDKFPISRPNLTFSTLTVSNMSPEDSSIYLCSVERAQSTEAFFGQGTRLTVV.

The chain has TRBV28 and TRBJ1-2, with TRBD1 matching over 9 bases. The V gene end was trimmed by 4 bases and the J gene end by 6 bases; junction bases not matched to a gene: 9. The CDR3 is 15 amino acids. Looked up from germline, CDR1 is MDHEN and CDR2 is SYDVKM. The CDR3 region is CASSSSGTGWDGYTF. The DNA for the CDR3 is TGTGCCAGCAGTTCATCCGGGACAGGGTGGGATGGCTACACCTTC.

This rearrangement joins TRBV7-6 to TRBJ2-5, with a tentative D call TRBD1 (6 bases). The CDR3 sequence is 16 residues long. Trimming took 5 bases from V and 0 from J, leaving 16 bases between them. Germline V lookup: CDR1 SGHVS, CDR2 FNYEAQ. The CDR3 nucleotides read TGTGCCAGCAGCCCCCGACAGGATGGACACCAAGAGACCCAGTACTTC. Translation: CASSPRQDGHQETQYF.

This chain links TRBV2 with TRBJ1-2; D is possibly TRBD1 (5 bases). Trimming took off 3 bases at V and 4 bases at J, with 15 bases between the two ends. CDR1 and CDR2 from the germline V gene are SNHLY and FYNNEI. The CDR3 is 15 amino acids. CDR3 region: CASSDHRTTVYGYTF. CDR3 bases: TGTGCCAGCAGTGATCACAGGACGACCGTCTATGGCTACACCTTC.

The chain combines TRBV6-5 with TRBJ2-3; a possible D gene is TRBD2 (7 bases). The V gene's germline CDR1 is MNHEY and CDR2 SVGAGI. The CDR3 has 13 amino acids. Trimming left V 4 bases short and J 10 bases short, with 15 bases between. CDR3 DNA: TGTGCCAGCAGTTTCGGTGAGGGGGGGGCGCAGTATTTT. This sequence encodes CASSFGEGGAQYF.

This chain joins TRBV6-1 and TRBJ1-1; D might be TRBD1 (5 bases). Trimming left V 6 bases short and J 5 bases short, with 10 bases between. Germline V gene lookup returns CDR1 MNHNS and CDR2 SASEGT. The CDR3 totals 12 residues. The CDR3 sequence: CASRSGRTEAFF. The CDR3 nucleotides are TGTGCCAGCAGATCAGGGAGGACTGAAGCTTTCTTT.

Details on this clone: Its ends do not fully match the called genes, so a read error is possible. V usage is TRBV7-7 and J usage is TRBJ2-5, with 9 positions matching TRBD2. The CDR3 loop spans 15 amino acids. Germline values: CDR1 SSHAT, CDR2 FNYEAQ (reference sequence). The CDR3 DNA follows: TGTGCTAGCAGCTTTCTGAGCGGGGGGTCGGAGACCCAGTACTTC. Protein product: CASSFLSGGSETQYF.

The chain links TRBV29-1 to TRBJ2-6, with 11 bases identical to TRBD1. Germline values: CDR1 SQVTM, CDR2 ANQGSEA. The ends lost 4 bases at V and 0 bases at J; junction bases unmatched: 5. CDR3 length equals 17 residues. The CDR3 DNA sequence: TGCAGCGTTGGTGGGACAGGGGGAAACTCTGGGGCCAACGTCCTGACTTTC. It is translated as CSVGGTGGNSGANVLTF.

The chain employs TRBV18 and TRBJ2-5; weak D call: TRBD2 (5 bases). CDR3 size: 13 residues. V was pared by 3 bases and J by 5 bases, with 10 bases between. Germline V gene lookup returns CDR1 KGHSH and CDR2 LQKENI. The CDR3 coding sequence is TGTGCCAGCTCACCTTCTAGCTTTGAGACCCAGTACTTC. Protein product: CASSPSSFETQYF. The complete variable domain, with remaining parts taken from reference TRBV18 and TRBJ2-5, reads NAGVMQNPRHLVRRRGQEARLRCSPMKGHSHVYWYRQLPEEGLKFMVYLQKENIIDESGMPKERFSAEFPKEGPSILRIQQVVRGDSAAYFCASSPSSFETQYFGPGTRLLVL.

V usage is TRBV5-4 and J usage is TRBJ1-6; D gene unclear. The V gene's germline CDR1 is SGHNT and CDR2 YYREEE (reference sequence). The CDR3 runs 16 residues. With 2 bases removed from V and 0 bases from J, the gap between germline ends came to 9 bases. The CDR3, as DNA: TGTGCCAGCAGCTTAATGTCCAGCTCCTATAATTCACCCCTCCACTTT. Amino acids: CASSLMSSSYNSPLHF.

Here the CDR3 DNA reads TGTGCCAGCAGCTTAGCGATGAGCGGCGAGCAGTTCTTC. Its protein product is CASSLAMSGEQFF. This chain uses TRBV7-2 with TRBJ2-1; maybe TRBD2 (5 bases). There are 13 residues in the CDR3. CDR1 is SGHTA and CDR2 is FQGNSA in the germline V gene. V was trimmed by 0 bases and J by 10 bases, leaving 10 bases between them.

This sequence joins TRBV2 and TRBJ1-3, with TRBD1 matching 7 bases. Germline loops: CDR1 SNHLY, CDR2 FYNNEI. The CDR3 loop spans 15 amino acids. The V and J ends lost 4 bases and 3 bases, in that order; junction bases with no gene match: 6. CDR3 sequence (DNA): TGTGCCAGCAGTGGCAACAGGGGTTTTGGAAACACCATATATTTT. Protein product: CASSGNRGFGNTIYF. Drawing the rest from reference TRBV2 and TRBJ1-3, the complete variable domain is EPEVTQTPSHQVTQMGQEVILRCVPISNHLYFYWYRQILGQKVEFLVSFYNNEISEKSEIFDDQFSVERPDGSNFTLKIRSTKLEDSAMYFCASSGNRGFGNTIYFGEGSWLTVV.

This clone was recorded a few times. This chain uses TRBV12-2 with TRBJ2-7; TRBD2 is taken as the D call from the table, unchecked against the DNA. TRBV12-2 is listed as a pseudogene. The CDR3 runs 20 residues. The CDR3 is CASRLALTGSPPHAAYEQYF. As DNA, the CDR3 is TGTGCAAGTCGCTTGGCCCTGACCGGGAGTCCCCCCCACGCGGCCTACGAGCAGTACTTC.

The chain joins TRBV7-8 to TRBJ1-5; the match to TRBD1 covers 11 bases. CDR1 and CDR2 from the germline V gene are SGHVS and FQNEAQ. CDR3 length: 16 amino acids. After removal of 1 base from V and 1 base from J, the junction contained 0 bases not matched to a gene. CDR3 residues: CASSLGTGGSNQPQHF. The CDR3 DNA reads as TGTGCCAGCAGCTTAGGGACAGGGGGCAGCAATCAGCCCCAGCATTTT.

This clone was seen just once. The rearrangement links TRBV19 to TRBJ1-5; D gene unclear. Germline CDR1 LNHDA, CDR2 SQIVND (reference sequence). This CDR3 contains 13 residues. The ends were cut back, 6 bases at V and 0 bases at J, with 6 bases in the middle. DNA for the CDR3: TGTGCCAGTAGCCCTTATAGCAATCAGCCCCAGCATTTT. It specifies CASSPYSNQPQHF.

The chain is built from TRBV9 and TRBJ2-7, with 8 bases that match TRBD1. V shed 0 bases and J 5 bases; nucleotides not matched to a gene: 7. This CDR3 spans 15 amino acids. Germline values: CDR1 SGDLS, CDR2 YYNGEE. CDR3 in DNA: TGTGCCAGCAGCGTAGCTAGCCAGGGGGCGCACGAGCAGTACTTC. Translation: CASSVASQGAHEQYF.